This T cell receptor beta chain was obtained from a study of CD8+ T cells in alopecia areata. Turning to the study itself: Treated patients took oral tofacitinib at 5 to 10 mg twice daily.

Extracted RNA was reverse transcribed, and the resulting cDNA served as sequencing template. Only in-frame clones appear in the TCRdb table, and some are missing; sequencing was by immunoSEQ multiplex PCR. The table has under 250,000 clones, just over 65% seen once. The V end lost 5 bases, the J end lost 4 bases, and 10 bases lay between the germline ends. CDR1 is GTSNPN and CDR2 is SVGIG in the germline V gene (reference sequence). This CDR3 has 12 amino acids. Notes on this clone: Antigen specificity is unknown.

Treatment in this sample: oral pan-JAK inhibitor, 5-10 mg twice daily. Notes on the study in general: More clonal than normal scalp was lesional scalp, particularly alopecia totalis/universalis.

The input for sequencing was CD4+ T cells sorted from blood, taken at approximately week 45, from a patient treated with tofacitinib. The chain recombines TRBV30 with TRBJ2-3, with D possibly matching TRBD1 (5 bases). The receptor's source is a human donor with alopecia areata. CDR3 residues: CAWSDRADTQYF. CDR3 bases: TGTGCCTGGTCCGACAGAGCAGATACGCAGTATTTT.